Below, 11 T cell receptor beta chains from the same sample are listed, as sequenced in a study of blood T cell repertoires in COVID-19. The data were produced by immunoSEQ multiplex PCR, yet TCRdb's version contains in-frame clones alone and is incomplete. This table has about 170,000 clones, approximately 84% appearing once. The sample taken for sequencing was PBMCs or T cells enriched from blood (not recorded which). These receptors were collected from a man aged 45-65 years who had recovered from COVID-19.

The chain couples TRBV30 to TRBJ1-1; no reliable D call. The germline gives CDR1 GTSNPN, CDR2 SVGIG (reference sequence). V lost 0 bases and J 3 bases, leaving 11 bases between the germline ends. CDR3 length: 14 amino acids. CDR3 DNA: TGTGCCTGGAGTGTAGCGGCAGCTTACACTGAAGCTTTCTTT. Translating it yields CAWSVAAAYTEAFF.

The J gene is TRBJ1-6, the V gene TRBV20-1, with D perhaps matching TRBD1 (5 bases). V lost 3 bases to trimming and J lost 9 bases, with 21 bases between them. From germline, CDR1 is DFQATT and CDR2 SNEGSKA (reference sequence). This CDR3 is built from 16 residues. The CDR3 loop reads CSASQGGTALGSPLHF. CDR3 nucleotide sequence: TGCAGTGCTAGTCAGGGAGGGACGGCACTGGGTTCACCCCTCCACTTT.

The chain couples TRBV5-6 to TRBJ1-2, with a weak D call TRBD1 (6 bases). CDR1 is SGHDT, CDR2 YYEEEE, per germline. This CDR3 region has 14 residues. V shed 0 bases and J shed 4 bases, with 10 bases lying between them. The CDR3 nucleotides read TGTGCCAGCAGCTTGGTCTCGGACAGCTATGGCTACACCTTC. It specifies CASSLVSDSYGYTF.

V is TRBV27 and J is TRBJ2-5, with D possibly matching TRBD1 (5 bases). The CDR3 runs 13 residues. CDR1 MNHEY and CDR2 SMNVEV come from the germline V gene (reference sequence). V lost 6 bases and J lost 0, with 8 bases in between. The CDR3 sequence: CASRAGYQETQYF. CDR3 DNA: TGTGCCAGCAGGGCAGGGTACCAAGAGACCCAGTACTTC.

The J gene is TRBJ1-5, the V gene TRBV27; 8 positions agree with TRBD1. The germline gives CDR1 MNHEY, CDR2 SMNVEV (reference sequence). V lost 5 bases, J lost 4 bases, and 10 bases stayed unmatched. This CDR3 spans 16 amino acids. The CDR3 nucleotides are TGTGCCAGCAGTACGGCAGGGGGCTATGGTAATCAGCCCCAGCATTTT. Amino acid sequence: CASSTAGGYGNQPQHF.

V and J are TRBV2 and TRBJ1-1; D is perhaps TRBD1 (6 bases). The CDR3 totals 13 residues. Between the trimmed V and J ends, which lost 5 bases and 10 bases, there was a span of 17 bases. The V gene's germline CDR1 is SNHLY and CDR2 FYNNEI. The chain's CDR3 is CASSPWQGLRAFF. Here the CDR3 DNA reads TGTGCCAGCAGTCCGTGGCAGGGGCTAAGAGCTTTCTTT. Using reference TRBV2 and TRBJ1-1 for the parts outside the CDR3, the full variable domain is EPEVTQTPSHQVTQMGQEVILRCVPISNHLYFYWYRQILGQKVEFLVSFYNNEISEKSEIFDDQFSVERPDGSNFTLKIRSTKLEDSAMYFCASSPWQGLRAFFGQGTRLTVV.

The CDR3, as DNA: TGTGCCAGCAGCAAAGTGGGGGGAAGGACGACAGAATGCTCCTACAATGAGCAGTTCTTC. This codes for CASSKVGGRTTECSYNEQFF. The chain links TRBV21-1 to TRBJ2-1; TRBD2 is taken as the D call from the table, unchecked against the DNA. TRBV21-1 is deemed a pseudogene. The CDR3 covers 20 residues.

The chain has TRBV7-3 and TRBJ2-2; D is possibly TRBD2 (5 bases). Trimming pared 3 bases from V and 0 bases from J, leaving 11 bases between. The CDR3 is made up of 16 amino acids. The germline V gene encodes CDR1 SGHTA and CDR2 FQGTGA. CDR3 sequence reads: CASSFFHGANTGELFF. The DNA of the CDR3 is TGTGCCAGCAGCTTTTTTCACGGGGCGAACACCGGGGAGCTGTTTTTT. Filled out from reference TRBV7-3 and TRBJ2-2, the complete variable domain reads GAGVSQTPSNKVTEKGKYVELRCDPISGHTALYWYRQSLGQGPEFLIYFQGTGAADDSGLPNDRFFAVRPEGSVSTLKIQRTERGDSAVYLCASSFFHGANTGELFFGEGSRLTVL.

The chain carries TRBV10-3 and TRBJ1-1; D remains unclear. From germline, CDR1 is ENHRY and CDR2 SYGVKD. This CDR3 is built from 15 residues. V gave up 3 bases and J gave up 0 bases, with 11 bases separating them. CDR3 protein: CAISDTDIMNTEAFF. The CDR3 DNA reads TGTGCCATCAGTGATACAGACATAATGAACACTGAAGCTTTCTTT.

The chain carries TRBV4-2 and TRBJ2-5; maybe TRBD1 (6 bases). V lost 3 bases, J lost 5 bases, and 10 bases lay in between. The CDR3 extends over 13 amino acids. Germline loops: CDR1 LGHNA, CDR2 YNFKEQ. The CDR3 loop is CASSQDRGETQYF. In DNA, the CDR3 is TGTGCCAGCAGCCAGGATAGGGGGGAGACCCAGTACTTC.

The chain combines TRBV25-1 with TRBJ1-2; no firm D call. Trimming shortened V by 4 bases and J by 3 bases, and 6 bases separated the two germline ends. The CDR3 length is 12 residues. From germline, CDR1 is MGHDK and CDR2 SYGVNS. In nucleotides, the CDR3 is TGTGCCAGCAGTGGAGAATACTATGGCTACACCTTC. As protein: CASSGEYYGYTF.